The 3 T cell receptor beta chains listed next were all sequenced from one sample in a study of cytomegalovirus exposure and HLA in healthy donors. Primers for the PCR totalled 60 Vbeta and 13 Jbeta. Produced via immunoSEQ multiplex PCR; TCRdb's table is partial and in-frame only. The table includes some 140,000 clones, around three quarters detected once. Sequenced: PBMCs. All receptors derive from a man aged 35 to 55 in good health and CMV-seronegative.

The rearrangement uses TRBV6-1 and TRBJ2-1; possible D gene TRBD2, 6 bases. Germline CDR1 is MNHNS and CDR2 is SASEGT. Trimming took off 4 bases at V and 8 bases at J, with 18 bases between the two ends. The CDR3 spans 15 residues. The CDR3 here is CASSARRAGNDEQFF. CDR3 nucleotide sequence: TGTGCCAGCAGTGCCCGTCGGGCGGGAAACGATGAGCAGTTCTTC.

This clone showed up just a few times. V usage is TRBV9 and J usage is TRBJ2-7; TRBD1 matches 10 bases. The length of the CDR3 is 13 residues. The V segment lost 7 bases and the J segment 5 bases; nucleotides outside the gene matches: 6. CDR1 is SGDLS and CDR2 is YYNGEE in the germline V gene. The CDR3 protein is CASAGDRGHEQYF. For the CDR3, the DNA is TGTGCCAGCGCGGGGGACAGGGGCCACGAGCAGTACTTC.

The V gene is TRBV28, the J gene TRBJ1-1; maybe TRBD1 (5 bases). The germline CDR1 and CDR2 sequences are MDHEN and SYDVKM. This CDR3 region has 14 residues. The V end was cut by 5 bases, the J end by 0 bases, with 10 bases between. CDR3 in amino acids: CASSLEQVNTEAFF. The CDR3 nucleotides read TGTGCCAGCAGTCTCGAACAGGTGAACACTGAAGCTTTCTTT.